The source of this TCR beta chain is a study of PD-L1 blockade in urothelial cancer. On the study more broadly: Of prior chemotherapy regimens, patients had received between 0 and 3.

Repertoires were generated with immunoSEQ multiplex PCR, while TCRdb's copy carries only in-frame clones and drops some. The sample holds just over 50,000 clones; approximately 80% are singletons and the top ten take roughly 3.6%. Samples spanned pretreatment and treatment, with 1 to 8 time points per patient. The CDR3 has 14 amino acids. The germline V gene has CDR1 LNHDA and CDR2 SQIVND (reference sequence). The trim removed 5 bases at V and 9 bases at J, leaving 3 bases unmatched. The chain links TRBV19 to TRBJ2-1; TRBD2 agrees at 14 bases. Sequenced material: PBMCs, taken around atezolizumab (anti-PD-L1) treatment. The sequence derives from a man between 65 and 79 years old with urothelial cancer. The CDR3 spells CASSPGTSGSEQFF. The CDR3 DNA reads as TGTGCCAGTAGTCCCGGGACTAGCGGGAGTGAGCAGTTCTTC.